The TCR beta chain under discussion was sequenced for a study of blood T cell repertoires in COVID-19. Whole-study context: From the United States, Italy and Spain came samples of acute and convalescent COVID-19. T cells, B-cell-depleted T cells, or PBMCs provided the cDNA or gDNA that served as material.

Authors' processing steps: Nucleated cell counts were estimated from reference gene primer amplification. Assay used: immunoSEQ multiplex PCR; TCRdb lists only in-frame clones, some missing. Clonal size and the V and J genes are those of that table, whereas D and trimming came from the DNA. The sample carries around 18,000 clones, 70% to 85% recorded once. Enrollment of patients from Seattle took place during active infection, with longitudinal follow-up. The V segment lost 4 bases and the J segment 13 bases; nucleotides outside the gene matches: 10. This CDR3 is 13 amino acids long. The germline CDR1 and CDR2 sequences are MGHRA and YSYEKL.

The sequence was obtained from a man between 70 and 80 years old with COVID-19, enrolled during active disease. The sample was peripheral blood. The chain links TRBV4-1 to TRBJ2-7; 10 bases match TRBD2. The CDR3 loop reads CASSLGTSEYEYF. CDR3 DNA: TGCGCCAGCAGCCTAGGGACTAGCGAATACGAATACTTC.